This entry describes one T cell receptor beta chain. Its antigen is unidentified. Unmatched junction bases numbered 5, after V lost 1 base and J lost 1 base. The length of the CDR3 is 16 residues. The germline CDR1 and CDR2 sequences are SGHRS and YFSETQ. The data were produced by immunoSEQ multiplex PCR, yet TCRdb's version contains in-frame clones alone and is incomplete. The data show 1 million to 1.3 million clones, 75% to 80% seen once. The source of the sample is a study of shared clonotypes between healthy human individuals. The study's findings and limits: Sampling involved blood alone; tissue repertoires likely differ. The study found about 5% of naive CD4 clonotypes shared across several donors.

The source of this sequence is a young man in good health. Some clones in this sample may be carry-over from other donors' samples. Sequenced input: memory CD4+ T cells from PBMCs. As for subset: CD45RA-negative fraction. V gene TRBV5-1 combines with J gene TRBJ2-3, with 8 nucleotides matching TRBD2. The CDR3 nucleotides read TGCGCCAGCAGCTTGTCTGGACTAGCAGGCACAGATACGCAGTATTTT. Residues: CASSLSGLAGTDTQYF.